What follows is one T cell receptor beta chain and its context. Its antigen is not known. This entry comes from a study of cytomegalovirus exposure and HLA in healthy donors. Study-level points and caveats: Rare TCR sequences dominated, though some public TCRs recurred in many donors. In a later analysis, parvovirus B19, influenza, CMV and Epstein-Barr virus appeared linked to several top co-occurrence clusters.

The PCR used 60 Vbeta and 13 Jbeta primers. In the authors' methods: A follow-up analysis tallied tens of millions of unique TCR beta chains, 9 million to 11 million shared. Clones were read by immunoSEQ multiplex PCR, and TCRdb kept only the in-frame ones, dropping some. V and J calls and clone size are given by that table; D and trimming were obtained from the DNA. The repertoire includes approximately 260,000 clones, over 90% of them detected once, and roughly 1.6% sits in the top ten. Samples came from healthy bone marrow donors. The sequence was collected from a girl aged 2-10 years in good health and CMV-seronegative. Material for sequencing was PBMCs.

Written as DNA, the CDR3 is TGTGCCAGCAGCTACATACAGGGGAGCACAGATACGCAGTATTTT. Protein product: CASSYIQGSTDTQYF. The chain couples TRBV7-2 to TRBJ2-3, with TRBD1 matching over 7 bases. In germline, CDR1 is SGHTA, CDR2 FQGNSA. The CDR3 runs to 15 residues. V lost 4 bases, J lost 0 bases, and 4 bases stayed unmatched.